This entry is about one TCR beta chain. The antigen is not known. Amplification used 60 Vbeta primers and 13 Jbeta primers. Profiling relied on immunoSEQ multiplex PCR, and the TCRdb table lists in-frame clones only, not all of them. The repertoire holds some 65,000 clones, approximately 60% seen once, with around 2.7% in the top ten. This entry comes from a study of cytomegalovirus exposure and HLA in healthy donors. About the study: Previous work identified around 120 million unique TCR beta sequences from some 170 million T cells. The study's findings and limits: A missense variant in DCLRE1C was later tied to TCR beta V- and J-gene trimming.

Germline CDR1 is SGHNT and CDR2 is YYREEE (reference sequence). With 0 bases clipped from V and 0 bases from J, the junction kept 8 bases outside the gene matches. CDR3 length equals 18 residues. The sequencing sample was made of PBMCs. This rearrangement joins TRBV5-4 to TRBJ2-1; 8 bases are shared with TRBD1. This receptor was taken from a man younger than 45 in good health and CMV-seronegative. DNA for the CDR3: TGTGCCAGCAGCTTGGCAGGCAGGGGGCAAGGCTCCTACAATGAGCAGTTCTTC. Translating it yields CASSLAGRGQGSYNEQFF.